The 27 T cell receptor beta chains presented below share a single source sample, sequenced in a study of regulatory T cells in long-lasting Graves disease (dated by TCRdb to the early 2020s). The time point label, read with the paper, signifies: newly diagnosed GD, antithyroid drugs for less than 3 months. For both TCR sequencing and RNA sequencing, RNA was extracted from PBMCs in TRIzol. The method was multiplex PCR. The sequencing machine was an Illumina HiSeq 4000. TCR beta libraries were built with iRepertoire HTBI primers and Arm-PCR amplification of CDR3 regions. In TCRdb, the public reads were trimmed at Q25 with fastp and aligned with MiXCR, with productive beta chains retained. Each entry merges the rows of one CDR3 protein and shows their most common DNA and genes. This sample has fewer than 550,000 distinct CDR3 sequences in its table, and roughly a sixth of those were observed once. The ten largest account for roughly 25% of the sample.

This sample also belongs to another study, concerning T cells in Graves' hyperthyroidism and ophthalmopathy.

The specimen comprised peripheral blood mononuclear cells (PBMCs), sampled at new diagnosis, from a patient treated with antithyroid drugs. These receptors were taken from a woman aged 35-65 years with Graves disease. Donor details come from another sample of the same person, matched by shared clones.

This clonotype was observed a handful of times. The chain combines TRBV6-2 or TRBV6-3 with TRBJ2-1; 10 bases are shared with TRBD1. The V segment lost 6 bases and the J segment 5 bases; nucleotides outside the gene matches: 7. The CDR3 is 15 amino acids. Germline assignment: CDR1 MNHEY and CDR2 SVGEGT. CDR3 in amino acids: CASSLRDRGNNEQFF. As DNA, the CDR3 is TGTGCCAGCAGCCTCCGGGACAGGGGAAACAATGAGCAGTTCTTC.

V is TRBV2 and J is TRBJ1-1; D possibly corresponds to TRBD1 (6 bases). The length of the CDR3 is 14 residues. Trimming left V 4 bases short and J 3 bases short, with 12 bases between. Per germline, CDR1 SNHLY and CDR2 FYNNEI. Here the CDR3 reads CASSAGHQDTEAFF. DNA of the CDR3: TGTGCCAGCAGTGCGGGACACCAAGACACTGAAGCTTTCTTT.

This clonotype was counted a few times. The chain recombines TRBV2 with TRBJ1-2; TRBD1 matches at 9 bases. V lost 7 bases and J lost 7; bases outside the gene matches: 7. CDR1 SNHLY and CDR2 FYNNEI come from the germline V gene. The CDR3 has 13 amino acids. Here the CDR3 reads CASKQGAEGGYTF. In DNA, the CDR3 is TGTGCCAGCAAACAGGGGGCTGAAGGTGGCTACACCTTC.

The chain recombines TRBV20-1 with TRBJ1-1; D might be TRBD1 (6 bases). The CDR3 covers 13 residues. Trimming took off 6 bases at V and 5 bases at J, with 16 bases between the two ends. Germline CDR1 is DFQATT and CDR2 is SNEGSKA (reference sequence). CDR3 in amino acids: CSASSGAGTEAFF. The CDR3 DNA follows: TGCAGTGCATCTTCAGGGGCTGGGACTGAAGCTTTCTTT.

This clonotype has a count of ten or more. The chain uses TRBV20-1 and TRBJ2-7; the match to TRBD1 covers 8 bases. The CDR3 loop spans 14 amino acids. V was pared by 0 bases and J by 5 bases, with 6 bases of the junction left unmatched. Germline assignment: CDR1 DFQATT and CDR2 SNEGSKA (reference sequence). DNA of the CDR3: TGCAGTGCTAGAGATCACGACAGGGGAAACGAGCAGTACTTC. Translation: CSARDHDRGNEQYF.

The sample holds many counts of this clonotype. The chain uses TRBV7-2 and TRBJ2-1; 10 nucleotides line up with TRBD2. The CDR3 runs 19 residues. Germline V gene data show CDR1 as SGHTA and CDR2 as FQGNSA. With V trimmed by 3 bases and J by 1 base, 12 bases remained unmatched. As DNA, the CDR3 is TGTGCCAGCAGCTTTGGACTAGCGGCCACTATCACTTCCTACAATGAGCAGTTCTTC. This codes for CASSFGLAATITSYNEQFF.

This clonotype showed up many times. The CDR3 DNA is TGTGCCAGCAGCTACGGACGTCCTCCGACCTACGAGCAGTACTTC. Amino acid sequence: CASSYGRPPTYEQYF. V and J are TRBV7-8 and TRBJ2-7; D gene uncertain. The CDR3 spans 15 residues. Germline-derived CDR1 and CDR2 are SGHVS and FQNEAQ. The germline V and J ends were trimmed by 4 bases and 2 bases, with 15 bases remaining between them.

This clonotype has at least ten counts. The CDR3 DNA follows: TGTGCCAGCAGTCCCCTTTGGGGAGTGTACCAAGAGACCCAGTACTTC. This gives the protein CASSPLWGVYQETQYF. This chain links TRBV2 with TRBJ2-5; possible D gene TRBD2, 5 bases. The CDR3 spans 16 residues. Germline-derived CDR1 and CDR2 are SNHLY and FYNNEI. Trimming left V 5 bases short and J 0 bases short, with 16 bases between. Full variable domain (missing parts from reference TRBV2 and TRBJ2-5): EPEVTQTPSHQVTQMGQEVILRCVPISNHLYFYWYRQILGQKVEFLVSFYNNEISEKSEIFDDQFSVERPDGSNFTLKIRSTKLEDSAMYFCASSPLWGVYQETQYFGPGTRLLVL.

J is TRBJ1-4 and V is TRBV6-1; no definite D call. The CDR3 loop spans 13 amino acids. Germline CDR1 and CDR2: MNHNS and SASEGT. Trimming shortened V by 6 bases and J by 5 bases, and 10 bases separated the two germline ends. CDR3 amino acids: CASRSVGNEKLFF. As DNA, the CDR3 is TGTGCCAGCAGGTCCGTGGGGAATGAAAAACTGTTTTTT.

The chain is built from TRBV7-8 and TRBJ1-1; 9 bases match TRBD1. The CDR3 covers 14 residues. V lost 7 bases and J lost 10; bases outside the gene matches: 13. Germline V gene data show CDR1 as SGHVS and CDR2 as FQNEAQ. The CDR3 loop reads CASTSGTGTPAAFF. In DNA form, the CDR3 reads TGTGCCAGCACCTCAGGGACAGGGACCCCTGCAGCTTTCTTT.

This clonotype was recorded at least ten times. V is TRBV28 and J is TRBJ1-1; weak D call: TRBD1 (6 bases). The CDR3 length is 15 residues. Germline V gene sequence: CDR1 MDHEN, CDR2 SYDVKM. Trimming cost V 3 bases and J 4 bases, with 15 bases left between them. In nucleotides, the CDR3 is TGTGCCAGCAGTTTCGGGGGGGCAGGGATCACTGAAGCTTTCTTT. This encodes CASSFGGAGITEAFF. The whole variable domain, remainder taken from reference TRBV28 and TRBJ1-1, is DVKVTQSSRYLVKRTGEKVFLECVQDMDHENMFWYRQDPGLGLRLIYFSYDVKMKEKGDIPEGYSVSREKKERFSLILESASTNQTSMYLCASSFGGAGITEAFFGQGTRLTVV.

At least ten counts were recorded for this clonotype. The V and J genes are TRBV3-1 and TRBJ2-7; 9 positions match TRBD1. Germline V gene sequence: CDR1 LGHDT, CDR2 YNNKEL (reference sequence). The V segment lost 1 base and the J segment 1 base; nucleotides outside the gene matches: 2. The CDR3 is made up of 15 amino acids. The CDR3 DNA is TGTGCCAGCAGCCAAGGGGGGACAGGGTCCTACGAGCAGTACTTC. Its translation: CASSQGGTGSYEQYF.

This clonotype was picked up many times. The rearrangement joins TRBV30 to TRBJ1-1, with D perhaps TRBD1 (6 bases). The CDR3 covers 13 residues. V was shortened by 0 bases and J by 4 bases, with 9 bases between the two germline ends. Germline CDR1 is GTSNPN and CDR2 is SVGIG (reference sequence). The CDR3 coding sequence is TGTGCCTGGAGTGTAGGACAGCTCACTGAAGCTTTCTTT. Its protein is CAWSVGQLTEAFF.

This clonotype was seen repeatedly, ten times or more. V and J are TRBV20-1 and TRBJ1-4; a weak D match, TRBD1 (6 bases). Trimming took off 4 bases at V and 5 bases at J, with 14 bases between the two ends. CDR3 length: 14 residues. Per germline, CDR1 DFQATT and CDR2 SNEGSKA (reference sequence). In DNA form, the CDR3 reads TGCAGTGCTACCTTCAGGGGAGGCAATGAAAAACTGTTTTTT. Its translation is CSATFRGGNEKLFF.

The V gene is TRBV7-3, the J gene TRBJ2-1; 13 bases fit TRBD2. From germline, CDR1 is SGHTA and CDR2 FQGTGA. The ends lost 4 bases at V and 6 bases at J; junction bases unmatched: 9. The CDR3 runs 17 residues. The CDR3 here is CASSSGAGLAGLNEQFF. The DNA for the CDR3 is TGTGCCAGCAGCTCGGGGGCGGGACTAGCGGGGCTCAATGAGCAGTTCTTC.

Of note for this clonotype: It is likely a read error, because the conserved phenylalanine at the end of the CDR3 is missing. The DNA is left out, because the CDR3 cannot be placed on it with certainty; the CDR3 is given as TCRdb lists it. The CDR3 sequence: CSASMVNYNEQLS. The chain uses TRBV20-1 and TRBJ2-1. The CDR3 is 13 amino acids long, termini counted. CDR1 is DFQATT, CDR2 SNEGSKA, per germline (reference sequence).

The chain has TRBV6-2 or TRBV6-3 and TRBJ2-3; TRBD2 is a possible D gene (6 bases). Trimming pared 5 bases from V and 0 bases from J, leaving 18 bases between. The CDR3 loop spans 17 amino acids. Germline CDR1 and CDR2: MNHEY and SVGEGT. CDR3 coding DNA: TGTGCCAGCAGTGACCGGGGTGGGGGGACCAGCACAGATACGCAGTATTTT. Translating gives CASSDRGGGTSTDTQYF.

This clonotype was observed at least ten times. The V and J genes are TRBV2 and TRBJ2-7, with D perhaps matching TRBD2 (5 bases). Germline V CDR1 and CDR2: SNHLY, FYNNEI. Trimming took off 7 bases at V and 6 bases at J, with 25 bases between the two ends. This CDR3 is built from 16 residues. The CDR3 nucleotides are TGTGCCAGCAACAACCCCGGGCGAGGCCGGGGATCCGAGCAGTACTTC. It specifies CASNNPGRGRGSEQYF. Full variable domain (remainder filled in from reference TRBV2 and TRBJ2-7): EPEVTQTPSHQVTQMGQEVILRCVPISNHLYFYWYRQILGQKVEFLVSFYNNEISEKSEIFDDQFSVERPDGSNFTLKIRSTKLEDSAMYFCASNNPGRGRGSEQYFGPGTRLTVT.

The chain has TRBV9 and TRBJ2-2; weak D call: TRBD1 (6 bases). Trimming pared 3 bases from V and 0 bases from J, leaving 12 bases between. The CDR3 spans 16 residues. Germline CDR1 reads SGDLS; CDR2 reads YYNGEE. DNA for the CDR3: TGTGCCAGCAGCGGGCCCAGGGGATCGAACACCGGGGAGCTGTTTTTT. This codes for CASSGPRGSNTGELFF.

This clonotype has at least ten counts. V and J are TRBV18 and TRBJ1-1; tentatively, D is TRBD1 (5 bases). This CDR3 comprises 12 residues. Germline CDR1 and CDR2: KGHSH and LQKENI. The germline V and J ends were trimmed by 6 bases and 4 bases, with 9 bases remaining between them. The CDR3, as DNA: TGTGCCAGCTCGGCCCAGGGCACTGAAGCTTTCTTT. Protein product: CASSAQGTEAFF.

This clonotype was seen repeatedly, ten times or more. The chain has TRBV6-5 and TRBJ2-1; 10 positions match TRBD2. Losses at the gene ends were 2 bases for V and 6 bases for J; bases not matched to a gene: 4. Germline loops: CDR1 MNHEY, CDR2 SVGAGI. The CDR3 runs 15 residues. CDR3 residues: CASSYLAGAFNEQFF. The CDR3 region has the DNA TGTGCCAGCAGTTACCTAGCGGGGGCCTTCAATGAGCAGTTCTTC.

The CDR3 loop reads CASSQVLVARRNTGELFF. The CDR3 DNA follows: TGCGCCAGCAGCCAAGTTCTAGTAGCGCGGAGGAACACCGGGGAGCTGTTTTTT. V usage is TRBV4-1 and J usage is TRBJ2-2; tentative D call: TRBD2 (5 bases). The CDR3 loop spans 18 amino acids. The germline gives CDR1 MGHRA, CDR2 YSYEKL. Trimming took off 1 base at V and 1 base at J, with 16 bases between the two ends.

DNA for the CDR3: TGCGCCAGCAGCTTAGGCCTAGCGTACACCGGGGAGCTGTTTTTT. This translates into CASSLGLAYTGELFF. V and J are TRBV5-1 and TRBJ2-2; D possibly corresponds to TRBD2 (6 bases). V was trimmed by 2 bases and J by 3 bases, leaving 11 bases between them. Germline V lookup: CDR1 SGHRS, CDR2 YFSETQ. The CDR3 totals 15 residues.

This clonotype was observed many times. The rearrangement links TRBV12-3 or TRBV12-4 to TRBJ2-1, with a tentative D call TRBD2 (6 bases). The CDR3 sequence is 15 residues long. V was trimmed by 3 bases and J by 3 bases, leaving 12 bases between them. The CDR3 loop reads CASSFVIADYNEQFF. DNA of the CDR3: TGTGCCAGCAGTTTCGTGATAGCGGACTACAATGAGCAGTTCTTC.

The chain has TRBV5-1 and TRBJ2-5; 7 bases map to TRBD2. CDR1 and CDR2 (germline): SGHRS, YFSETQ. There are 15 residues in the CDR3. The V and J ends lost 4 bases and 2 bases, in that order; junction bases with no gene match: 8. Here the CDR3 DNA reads TGCGCCAGCAGCATCCCCTTGGGGGGGCAAGAGACCCAGTACTTC. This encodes CASSIPLGGQETQYF.

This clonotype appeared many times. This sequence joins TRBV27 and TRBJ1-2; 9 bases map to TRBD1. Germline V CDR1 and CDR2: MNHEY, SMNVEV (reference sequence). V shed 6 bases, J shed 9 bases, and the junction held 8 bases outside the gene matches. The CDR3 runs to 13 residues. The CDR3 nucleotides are TGTGCCAGCAGCCTGGACAGGGGAGAGCGCTACACCTTC. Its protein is CASSLDRGERYTF.

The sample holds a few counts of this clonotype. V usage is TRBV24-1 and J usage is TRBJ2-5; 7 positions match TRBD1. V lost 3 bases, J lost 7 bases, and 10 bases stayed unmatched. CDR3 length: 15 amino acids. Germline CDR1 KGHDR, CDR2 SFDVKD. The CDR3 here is CATSDPDRSRGTQYF. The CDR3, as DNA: TGTGCCACCAGTGATCCGGACAGGTCTCGCGGGACCCAGTACTTC.